The clone carrying this T cell receptor beta chain has a handful of counts. These data belong to a study of blood T cell repertoires in COVID-19. Across the whole study: The United States, Italy and Spain provided the acute and convalescent COVID-19 samples. The cDNA or gDNA used as material had been derived from T cells, B-cell-depleted T cells, or PBMCs.

Methods used by the authors: Amplified reference gene primers provided the basis for estimating nucleated cell counts. Clones were sequenced by immunoSEQ multiplex PCR, and TCRdb holds only the in-frame ones, with some missing. The V and J calls and clone size were taken over from that table, and D and trimming were inferred from the DNA. The sample lists under 200,000 clones, approximately 73% occurring once. Losses at the gene ends were 5 bases for V and 10 bases for J; bases not matched to a gene: 7. Germline V CDR1 and CDR2: GTSNPN, SVGIG (reference sequence). This CDR3 is built from 13 residues.

Sequencing input: peripheral blood. V gene TRBV30 combines with J gene TRBJ1-6, with TRBD1 matching over 8 bases. The receptor was isolated from a woman at least 80 years old with acute or convalescent COVID-19. The CDR3 here is CAWGQGFRSPLHF. Here the CDR3 DNA reads TGTGCCTGGGGACAGGGCTTTAGATCACCCCTCCACTTT.